Listed below are T cell receptor beta chains from one sample, sequenced in a study of T-cell reconstitution after alpha-beta-depleted transplantation in children. TCRdb re-analysed the PCR reads in MiXCR, keeping a single row per CDR3 protein. The repertoire holds fewer than 700,000 distinct CDR3 sequences, with roughly 13% as singletons. Specimen: PBMCs, mostly from graft donor cells, collected 360 days after TCRalphabeta/CD19-depleted stem cell transplant. Receptors originate from a male patient younger than 18 who had a stem cell transplant for acute myeloid leukemia, so the T cells may come from the graft donor. Each CDR3 is given with its conserved first and last residue. The D gene is left open where the match is weak. A clone size is listed for some rows: how often the clone was seen (once, few, many), or a class if it is expanded.

len: 16
v_gene: TRBV5-1
d_gene: NA
abundance: few
j_gene: TRBJ2-2
CDR3aa: CASSLRGLASTGELFF
CDR3nt: TGCGCCAGCAGCTTGAGAGGGCTAGCGTCTACCGGGGAGCTGTTTTTT

len: 12
v_gene: TRBV7-9
d_gene: NA
abundance: many
j_gene: TRBJ2-1
CDR3aa: CASSLLGDEQFF
CDR3nt: TGTGCCAGCAGCTTATTAGGCGATGAGCAGTTCTTC

len: 17
v_gene: TRBV20-1
d_gene: TRBD2
abundance: few
j_gene: TRBJ2-2
CDR3aa: CSARDLGTSGGIRELFF
CDR3nt: TGCAGTGCTAGAGATCTAGGGACTAGCGGCGGGATCCGCGAGCTGTTTTTT

len: 13
v_gene: TRBV5-5
d_gene: TRBD1
abundance: few
j_gene: TRBJ2-2
CDR3aa: CASSRDSSGELFF
CDR3nt: TGTGCCAGCAGCCGGGACAGCTCCGGGGAGCTGTTTTTT

len: 18
v_gene: TRBV24-1
d_gene: TRBD1
abundance: NA
j_gene: TRBJ2-2
CDR3aa: CATSDFGQGAWGTGELFF
CDR3nt: TGTGCCACCAGTGATTTCGGACAGGGGGCATGGGGGACCGGGGAGCTGTTTTTT

len: 17
v_gene: TRBV4-3
d_gene: TRBD1
abundance: NA
j_gene: TRBJ2-7
CDR3aa: CASSPGTLDRASYEQYF
CDR3nt: TGCGCCAGCAGCCCAGGGACGTTGGACAGGGCATCCTACGAGCAGTACTTC

len: 13
v_gene: TRBV28
d_gene: NA
abundance: NA
j_gene: TRBJ2-7
CDR3aa: CASSFRGPNEQYF
CDR3nt: TGTGCCAGCAGTTTTAGGGGTCCCAACGAGCAGTACTTC

len: 15
v_gene: TRBV18
d_gene: NA
abundance: NA
j_gene: TRBJ2-7
CDR3aa: CASSPLGETAFEQYF
CDR3nt: TGTGCCAGCTCACCTCTGGGGGAGACAGCTTTCGAGCAGTACTTC

len: 13
v_gene: TRBV2
d_gene: TRBD1
abundance: few
j_gene: TRBJ1-1
CDR3aa: CASSQTGSTEAFF
CDR3nt: TGTGCCAGCAGTCAGACAGGGTCCACTGAAGCTTTCTTT

len: 15
v_gene: TRBV27
d_gene: TRBD1
abundance: NA
j_gene: TRBJ2-5
CDR3aa: CASSLWRTGIETQYF
CDR3nt: TGTGCCAGCAGTTTATGGCGGACAGGGATAGAGACCCAGTACTTC

len: 14
v_gene: TRBV12-3/TRBV12-4
d_gene: NA
abundance: many
j_gene: TRBJ2-1
CDR3aa: CASSLTSSYNEQFF
CDR3nt: TGTGCCAGCAGTTTGACGAGCTCCTACAATGAGCAGTTCTTC

len: 16
v_gene: TRBV7-9
d_gene: TRBD1
abundance: few
j_gene: TRBJ2-7
CDR3aa: CASSDRDRLLYGEQYF
CDR3nt: TGTGCCAGCAGCGACCGGGACAGACTCCTTTATGGGGAGCAGTACTTC

len: 14
v_gene: TRBV12-3/TRBV12-4
d_gene: NA
abundance: NA
j_gene: TRBJ2-1
CDR3aa: CASSLRLTDNEQFF
CDR3nt: TGTGCCAGCAGTCTCCGGCTAACAGACAATGAGCAGTTCTTC

len: 10
v_gene: TRBV29-1
d_gene: NA
abundance: many
j_gene: TRBJ2-2
CDR3aa: CSVRSGELFF
CDR3nt: TGCAGCGTTCGCTCCGGGGAGCTGTTTTTT

len: 17
v_gene: TRBV5-1
d_gene: NA
abundance: few
j_gene: TRBJ2-6
CDR3aa: CASSFVVGGFGANVLTF
CDR3nt: TGCGCCAGCAGCTTTGTAGTAGGAGGGTTTGGGGCCAACGTCCTGACTTTC

len: 16
v_gene: TRBV28
d_gene: TRBD2
abundance: NA
j_gene: TRBJ2-7
CDR3aa: CASSLWASGNYYEQYF
CDR3nt: TGTGCCAGCAGTTTATGGGCTAGCGGAAACTACTACGAGCAGTACTTC

len: 16
v_gene: TRBV25-1
d_gene: NA
abundance: few
j_gene: TRBJ2-1
CDR3aa: CASRGGLGSSYNEQFF
CDR3nt: TGTGCCAGCAGAGGTGGACTCGGGAGCTCCTACAATGAGCAGTTCTTC

len: 14
v_gene: TRBV20-1
d_gene: TRBD1
abundance: few
j_gene: TRBJ1-3
CDR3aa: CSAHRDSSGNTIYF
CDR3nt: TGCAGTGCTCACAGGGACAGCTCTGGAAACACCATATATTTT

len: 15
v_gene: TRBV6-5
d_gene: NA
abundance: few
j_gene: TRBJ1-5
CDR3aa: CASSYYGGGDQPQHF
CDR3nt: TGTGCCAGCAGTTACTATGGCGGGGGCGATCAGCCCCAGCATTTT

len: 18
v_gene: TRBV11-2
d_gene: TRBD2
abundance: few
j_gene: TRBJ2-2
CDR3aa: CASSSRTSGRYNTGELFF
CDR3nt: TGTGCCAGCAGCTCTCGGACTAGCGGGAGATATAACACCGGGGAGCTGTTTTTT

len: 16
v_gene: TRBV28
d_gene: TRBD1
abundance: NA
j_gene: TRBJ2-1
CDR3aa: CASSLPQGTGVNEQFF
CDR3nt: TGTGCCAGCAGTTTACCCCAGGGGACAGGGGTTAATGAGCAGTTCTTC

len: 17
v_gene: TRBV4-3
d_gene: NA
abundance: NA
j_gene: TRBJ2-5
CDR3aa: CASSRISPLSGQETQYF
CDR3nt: TGCGCCAGCAGCCGGATTTCCCCCTTAAGCGGTCAAGAGACCCAGTACTTC

len: 15
v_gene: TRBV6-1
d_gene: NA
abundance: few
j_gene: TRBJ2-1
CDR3aa: CASTQGSGSYNEQFF
CDR3nt: TGTGCCAGCACCCAGGGGTCAGGCTCCTACAATGAGCAGTTCTTC

len: 13
v_gene: TRBV6-2/TRBV6-3
d_gene: TRBD1
abundance: NA
j_gene: TRBJ2-7
CDR3aa: CASGTGDTYEQYF
CDR3nt: TGTGCCAGCGGGACAGGAGATACCTACGAGCAGTACTTC

len: 12
v_gene: TRBV28
d_gene: NA
abundance: NA
j_gene: TRBJ1-1
CDR3aa: CASREPTTEAFF
CDR3nt: TGTGCCAGCCGCGAACCGACCACTGAAGCTTTCTTT

len: 19
v_gene: TRBV10-3
d_gene: TRBD2
abundance: few
j_gene: TRBJ2-1
CDR3aa: CAISESGVLVAGGSNEQFF
CDR3nt: TGTGCCATCAGTGAGTCGGGGGTGTTGGTAGCGGGAGGCTCCAATGAGCAGTTCTTC

len: 17
v_gene: TRBV6-5
d_gene: TRBD2
abundance: NA
j_gene: TRBJ2-1
CDR3aa: CASSYSPGLAGKNEQFF
CDR3nt: TGTGCCAGCAGTTACTCACCGGGACTAGCGGGAAAGAATGAGCAGTTCTTC

len: 17
v_gene: TRBV3-1
d_gene: TRBD2
abundance: few
j_gene: TRBJ2-5
CDR3aa: CASSQAQNRSGRKTQYF
CDR3nt: TGTGCCAGCAGCCAAGCACAAAACCGTAGCGGGAGGAAGACCCAGTACTTC

len: 16
v_gene: TRBV15
d_gene: TRBD1
abundance: many
j_gene: TRBJ2-2
CDR3aa: CATSTELGGNTGELFF
CDR3nt: TGTGCCACCAGCACCGAACTAGGGGGCAACACCGGGGAGCTGTTTTTT

len: 14
v_gene: TRBV9
d_gene: NA
abundance: few
j_gene: TRBJ1-4
CDR3aa: CASSVGATNEKLFF
CDR3nt: TGTGCCAGCAGCGTCGGGGCAACTAATGAAAAACTGTTTTTT

len: 14
v_gene: TRBV27
d_gene: NA
abundance: many
j_gene: TRBJ1-2
CDR3aa: CASSPIPGFGGYTF
CDR3nt: TGTGCCAGCAGCCCTATTCCGGGATTTGGGGGCTACACCTTC

len: 14
v_gene: TRBV27
d_gene: NA
abundance: NA
j_gene: TRBJ2-3
CDR3aa: CASSHSKNRDTQYF
CDR3nt: TGTGCCAGCAGCCATTCGAAAAATCGAGATACGCAGTATTTT

len: 16
v_gene: TRBV25-1
d_gene: TRBD1
abundance: once
j_gene: TRBJ1-4
CDR3aa: CASSEPGTGLGEKLFF
CDR3nt: TGTGCCAGCAGTGAGCCCGGGACAGGGCTCGGGGAAAAACTGTTTTTT

len: 15
v_gene: TRBV3-1
d_gene: NA
abundance: NA
j_gene: TRBJ2-1
CDR3aa: CASSQGPQTLNEQFF
CDR3nt: TGTGCCAGCAGCCAGGGGCCCCAAACCCTTAATGAGCAGTTCTTC

len: 14
v_gene: TRBV25-1
d_gene: TRBD1
abundance: few
j_gene: TRBJ2-7
CDR3aa: CASTPQGSWYEQYF
CDR3nt: TGTGCCAGCACCCCACAGGGGAGTTGGTACGAGCAGTACTTC